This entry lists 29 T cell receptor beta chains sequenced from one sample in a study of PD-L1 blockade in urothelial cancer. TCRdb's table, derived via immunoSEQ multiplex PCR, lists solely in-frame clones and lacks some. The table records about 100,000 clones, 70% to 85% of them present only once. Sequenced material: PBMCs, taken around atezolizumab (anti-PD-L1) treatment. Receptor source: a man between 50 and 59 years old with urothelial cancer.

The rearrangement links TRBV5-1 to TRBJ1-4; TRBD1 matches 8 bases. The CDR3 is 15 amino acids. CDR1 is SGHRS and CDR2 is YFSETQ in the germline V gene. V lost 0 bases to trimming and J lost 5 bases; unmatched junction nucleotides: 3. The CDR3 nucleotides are TGCGCCAGCAGCTTGGAAAGGACAGGGAATGAAAAACTGTTTTTT. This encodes CASSLERTGNEKLFF. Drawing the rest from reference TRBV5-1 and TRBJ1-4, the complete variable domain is KAGVTQTPRYLIKTRGQQVTLSCSPISGHRSVSWYQQTPGQGLQFLFEYFSETQRNKGNFPGRFSGRQFSNSRSEMNVSTLELGDSALYLCASSLERTGNEKLFFGSGTQLSVL.

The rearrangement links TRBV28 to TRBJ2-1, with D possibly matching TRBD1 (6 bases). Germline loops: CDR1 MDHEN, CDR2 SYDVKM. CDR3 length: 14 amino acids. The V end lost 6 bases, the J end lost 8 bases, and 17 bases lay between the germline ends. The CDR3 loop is CASRTNRVPDEQFF. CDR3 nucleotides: TGTGCCAGCAGGACCAACAGGGTGCCGGATGAGCAGTTCTTC.

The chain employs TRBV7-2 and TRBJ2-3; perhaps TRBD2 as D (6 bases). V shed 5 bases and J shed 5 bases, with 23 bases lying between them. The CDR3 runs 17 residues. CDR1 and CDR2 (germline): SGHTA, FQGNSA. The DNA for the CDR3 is TGTGCCAGCAGCGTTCGGGGTGGCGGAGGGGAGCGAGATACGCAGTATTTT. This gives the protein CASSVRGGGGERDTQYF.

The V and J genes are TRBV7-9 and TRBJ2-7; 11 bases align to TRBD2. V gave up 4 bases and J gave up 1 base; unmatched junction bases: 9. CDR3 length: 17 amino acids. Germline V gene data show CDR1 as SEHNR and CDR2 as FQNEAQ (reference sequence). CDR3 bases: TGTGCCAGCAGCTCTCTGGCCGGGACTAGCGGTTCCTACGAGCAGTACTTC. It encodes CASSSLAGTSGSYEQYF.

CDR3 DNA: TGTGCCAGCAGCTTGGGGGGTCGGCGGGACCTCTCCTACGAGCAGTACTTC. Residues: CASSLGGRRDLSYEQYF. This chain uses TRBV5-6 with TRBJ2-5; TRBD2 is a possible D gene (6 bases). The DNA matches TRBJ2-7 better at its end, which makes the J call doubtful. Germline CDR1 is SGHDT and CDR2 is YYEEEE. This CDR3 has 17 amino acids.

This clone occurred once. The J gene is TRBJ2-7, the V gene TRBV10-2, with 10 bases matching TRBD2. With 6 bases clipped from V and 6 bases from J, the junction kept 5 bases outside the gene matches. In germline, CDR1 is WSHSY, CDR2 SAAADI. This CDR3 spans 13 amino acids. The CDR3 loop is CASRGGLAFEQYF. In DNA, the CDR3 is TGCGCCAGCAGGGGGGGACTAGCGTTCGAGCAGTACTTC.

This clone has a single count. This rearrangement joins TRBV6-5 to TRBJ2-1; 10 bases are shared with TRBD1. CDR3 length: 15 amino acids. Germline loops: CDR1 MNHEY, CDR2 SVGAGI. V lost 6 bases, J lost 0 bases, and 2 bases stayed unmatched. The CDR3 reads CASRGDRGSYNEQFF. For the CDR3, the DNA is TGTGCCAGCAGGGGGGACAGGGGCTCCTACAATGAGCAGTTCTTC.

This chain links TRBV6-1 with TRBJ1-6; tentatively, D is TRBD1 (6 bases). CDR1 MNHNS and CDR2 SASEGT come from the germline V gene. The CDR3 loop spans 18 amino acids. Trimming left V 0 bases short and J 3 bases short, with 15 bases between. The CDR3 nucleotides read TGTGCCAGCAGTGAAGCGTTTGGACAGTATATCTATAATTCACCCCTCCACTTT. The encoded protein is CASSEAFGQYIYNSPLHF.

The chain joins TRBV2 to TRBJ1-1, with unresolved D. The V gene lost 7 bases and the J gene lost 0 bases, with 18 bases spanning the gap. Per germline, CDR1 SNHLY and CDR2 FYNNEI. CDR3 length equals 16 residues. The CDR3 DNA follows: TGTGCCAGCACCGAGGTCACGGGAGGGATGAACACTGAAGCTTTCTTT. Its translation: CASTEVTGGMNTEAFF.

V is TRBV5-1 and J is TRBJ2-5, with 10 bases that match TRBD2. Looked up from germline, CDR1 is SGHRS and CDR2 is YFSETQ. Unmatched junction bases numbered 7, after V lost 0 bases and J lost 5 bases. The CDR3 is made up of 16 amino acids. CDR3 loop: CASSLALAGAGETQYF. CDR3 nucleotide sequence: TGCGCCAGCAGCTTGGCGCTAGCGGGAGCTGGGGAGACCCAGTACTTC.

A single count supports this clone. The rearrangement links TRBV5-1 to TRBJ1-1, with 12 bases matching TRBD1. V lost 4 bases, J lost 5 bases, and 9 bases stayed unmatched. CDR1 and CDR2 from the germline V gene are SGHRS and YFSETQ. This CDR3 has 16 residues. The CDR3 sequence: CASSTGQGAWGTEAFF. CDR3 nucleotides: TGCGCCAGCAGCACGGGACAGGGGGCTTGGGGGACTGAAGCTTTCTTT.

CDR3 coding DNA: TGTGCCAGCAGTTACTTTTTAGGACAGGGGGAGTACTTC. Translation gives CASSYFLGQGEYF. The chain combines TRBV6-5 with TRBJ2-7, with 10 bases fitting TRBD1. Trimming took 1 base from V and 11 from J; bases not matched to a gene: 5. Germline V gene sequence: CDR1 MNHEY, CDR2 SVGAGI. The CDR3 has 13 amino acids.

The chain's CDR3 is CASSSGLGETQYF. In nucleotides, the CDR3 is TGTGCCAGCTCATCGGGACTAGGAGAGACCCAGTACTTC. The rearrangement uses TRBV18 and TRBJ2-5, with TRBD2 matching 8 bases. V lost 5 bases and J lost 4; bases outside the gene matches: 3. The V gene's germline CDR1 is KGHSH and CDR2 LQKENI. The CDR3 spans 13 residues.

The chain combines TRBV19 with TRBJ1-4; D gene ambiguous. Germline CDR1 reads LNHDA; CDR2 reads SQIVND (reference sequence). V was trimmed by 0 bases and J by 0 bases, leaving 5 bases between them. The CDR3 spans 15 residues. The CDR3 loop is CASSIDQATNEKLFF. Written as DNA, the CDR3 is TGTGCCAGTAGTATAGACCAGGCAACTAATGAAAAACTGTTTTTT.

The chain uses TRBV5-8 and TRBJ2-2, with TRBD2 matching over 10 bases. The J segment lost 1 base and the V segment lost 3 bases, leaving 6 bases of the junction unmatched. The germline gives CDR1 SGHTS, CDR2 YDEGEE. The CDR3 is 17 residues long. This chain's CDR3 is CASSSSRTSGNTGELFF. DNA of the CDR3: TGTGCCAGCAGCTCCTCGAGGACTAGCGGGAACACCGGGGAGCTGTTTTTT.

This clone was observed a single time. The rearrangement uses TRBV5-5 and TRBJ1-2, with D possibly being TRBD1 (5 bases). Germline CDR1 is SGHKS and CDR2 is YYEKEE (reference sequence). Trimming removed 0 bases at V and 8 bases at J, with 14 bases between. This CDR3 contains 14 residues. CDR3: CASSLAGRAKGYTF. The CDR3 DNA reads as TGTGCCAGCAGCTTGGCGGGCAGGGCGAAGGGCTACACCTTC.

The CDR3 protein is CASSIDRGETQYF. The CDR3 DNA reads as TGTGCCAGTAGTATTGACAGGGGTGAGACCCAGTACTTC. The chain combines TRBV19 with TRBJ2-5, with 8 positions matching TRBD1. CDR1 and CDR2 (germline): LNHDA, SQIVND (reference sequence). V shed 3 bases and J 5 bases; nucleotides not matched to a gene: 2. The CDR3 runs to 13 residues.

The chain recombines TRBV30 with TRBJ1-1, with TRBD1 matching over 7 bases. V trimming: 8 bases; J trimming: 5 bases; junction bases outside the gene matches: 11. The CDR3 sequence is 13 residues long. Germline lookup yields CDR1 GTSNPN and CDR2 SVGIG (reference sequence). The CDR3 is CAICPGTETEAFF. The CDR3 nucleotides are TGTGCCATCTGCCCCGGGACAGAAACTGAAGCTTTCTTT. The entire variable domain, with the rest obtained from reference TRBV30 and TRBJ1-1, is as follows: SQTIHQWPATLVQPVGSPLSLECTVEGTSNPNLYWYRQAAGRGLQLLFYSVGIGQISSEVPQNLSASRPQDRQFILSSKKLLLSDSGFYLCAICPGTETEAFFGQGTRLTVV.

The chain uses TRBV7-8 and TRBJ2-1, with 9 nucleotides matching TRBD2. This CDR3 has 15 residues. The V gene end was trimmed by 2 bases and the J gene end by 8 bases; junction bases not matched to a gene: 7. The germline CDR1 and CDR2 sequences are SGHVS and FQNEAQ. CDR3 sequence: CASSLTSGRKHEQFF. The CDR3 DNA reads TGTGCCAGCAGCTTAACGAGCGGGAGGAAGCATGAGCAGTTCTTC.

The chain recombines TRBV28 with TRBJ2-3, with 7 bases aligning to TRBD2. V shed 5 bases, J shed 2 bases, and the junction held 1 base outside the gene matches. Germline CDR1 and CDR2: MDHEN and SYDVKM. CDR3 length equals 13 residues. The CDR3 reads CASSGLVTDTQYF. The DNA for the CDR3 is TGTGCCAGCAGTGGACTAGTCACAGATACGCAGTATTTT.

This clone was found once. The DNA for the CDR3 is TGTGCCAGCCGCGGGTCTAGCGGCGAGCAGTACTTC. Protein: CASRGSSGEQYF. The gene calls are TRBV6-1 and TRBJ2-7; 7 bases line up with TRBD2. Trimming cost V 8 bases and J 6 bases; bases outside gene matches: 7. CDR3 length: 12 residues. The germline V gene encodes CDR1 MNHNS and CDR2 SASEGT.

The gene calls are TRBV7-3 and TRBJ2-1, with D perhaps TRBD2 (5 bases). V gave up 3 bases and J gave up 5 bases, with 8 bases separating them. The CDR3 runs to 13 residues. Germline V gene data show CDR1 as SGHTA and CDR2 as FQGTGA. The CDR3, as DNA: TGTGCCAGCAGCTTCGGACTCGACAATGAGCAGTTCTTC. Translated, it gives CASSFGLDNEQFF.

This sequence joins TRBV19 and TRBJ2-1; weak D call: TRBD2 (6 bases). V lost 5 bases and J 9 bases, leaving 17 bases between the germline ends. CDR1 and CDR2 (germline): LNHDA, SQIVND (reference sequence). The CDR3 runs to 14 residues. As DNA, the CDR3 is TGTGCCAGTAGTCCCCGGGGGACGAGGAGTGAGCAGTTCTTC. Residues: CASSPRGTRSEQFF.

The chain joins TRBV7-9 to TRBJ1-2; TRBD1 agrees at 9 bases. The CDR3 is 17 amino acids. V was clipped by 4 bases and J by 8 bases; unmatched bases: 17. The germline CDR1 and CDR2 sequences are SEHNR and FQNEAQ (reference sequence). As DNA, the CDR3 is TGTGCCAGCAGCTCGGACCGGACCGGGACAGGGTGGCGAGGCTACACCTTC. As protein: CASSSDRTGTGWRGYTF. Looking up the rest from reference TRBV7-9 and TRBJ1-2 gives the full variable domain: DTGVSQNPRHKITKRGQNVTFRCDPISEHNRLYWYRQTLGQGPEFLTYFQNEAQLEKSRLLSDRFSAERPKGSFSTLEIQRTEQGDSAMYLCASSSDRTGTGWRGYTFGSGTRLTVV.

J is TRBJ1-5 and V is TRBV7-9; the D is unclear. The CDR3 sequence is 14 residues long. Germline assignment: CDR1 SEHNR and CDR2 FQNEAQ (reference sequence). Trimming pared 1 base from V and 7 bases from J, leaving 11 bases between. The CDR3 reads CASSLGSGRQPQHF. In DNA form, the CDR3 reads TGTGCCAGCAGCTTAGGCTCGGGTCGACAGCCCCAGCATTTT.

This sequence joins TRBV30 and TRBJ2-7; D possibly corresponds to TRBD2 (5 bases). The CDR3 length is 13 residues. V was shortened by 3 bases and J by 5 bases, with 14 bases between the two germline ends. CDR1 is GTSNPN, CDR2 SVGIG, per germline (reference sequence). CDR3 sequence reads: CAWRKDSQHEQYF. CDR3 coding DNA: TGTGCCTGGAGGAAGGACTCCCAACACGAGCAGTACTTC.

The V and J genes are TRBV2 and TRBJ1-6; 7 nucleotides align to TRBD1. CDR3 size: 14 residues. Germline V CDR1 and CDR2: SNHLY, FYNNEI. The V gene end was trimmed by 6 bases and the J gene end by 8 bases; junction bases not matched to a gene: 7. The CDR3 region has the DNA TGTGCCAGCAGCGAGGGACAGCTCCATTCACCCCTCCACTTT. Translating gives CASSEGQLHSPLHF.

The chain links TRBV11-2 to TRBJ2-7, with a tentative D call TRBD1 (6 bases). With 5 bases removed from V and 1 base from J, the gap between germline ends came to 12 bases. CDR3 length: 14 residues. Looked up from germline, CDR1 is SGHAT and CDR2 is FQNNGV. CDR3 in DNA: TGTGCCAGCAGCCGAAACGGACAGTCCTACGAGCAGTACTTC. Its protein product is CASSRNGQSYEQYF.

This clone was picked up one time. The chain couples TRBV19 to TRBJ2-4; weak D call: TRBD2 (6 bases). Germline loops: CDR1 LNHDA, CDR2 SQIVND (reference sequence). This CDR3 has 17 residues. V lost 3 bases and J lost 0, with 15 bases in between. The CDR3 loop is CASSIGRWEEAKNIQYF. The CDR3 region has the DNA TGTGCCAGTAGTATCGGACGATGGGAGGAAGCCAAAAACATTCAGTACTTC.